Reported below is one T cell receptor beta chain. The CDR3 sequence is 14 residues long. Germline-derived CDR1 and CDR2 are SGDLS and YYNGEE. Trimming took off 0 bases at V and 3 bases at J, with 4 bases between the two ends. This sample was included in a study of technical replicates of blood from several donors. Profiled with immunoSEQ multiplex PCR; TCRdb holds only in-frame clones, not every one. The profile shows 60,000 to 70,000 clones, 75% to 90% of them singletons. The rearrangement uses TRBV9 and TRBJ2-6; D unclear. This clonotype originated in a human donor in good health. Some clones in this sample may be carry-over from other donors' samples. Sequences were obtained from PBMCs. The CDR3 region is CASSVELGANVLTF. In nucleotides, the CDR3 is TGTGCCAGCAGCGTAGAGCTTGGGGCCAACGTCCTGACTTTC. Full variable domain (missing parts from reference TRBV9 and TRBJ2-6): DSGVTQTPKHLITATGQRVTLRCSPRSGDLSVYWYQQSLDQGLQFLIQYYNGEERAKGNILERFSAQQFPDLHSELNLSSLELGDSALYFCASSVELGANVLTFGAGSRLTVL.